These 25 T cell receptor beta chains originate from one sample sequenced in a study of CD8+ T cells in alopecia areata. The treatment denotes: oral pan-JAK inhibitor, 5-10 mg twice daily. Extracted RNA was reverse transcribed into cDNA, the sequencing template. Measured with immunoSEQ multiplex PCR; TCRdb has only the in-frame clones, and not every one. This table holds about 110,000 clones, roughly three fifths found once. The sample here was CD8+ T cells sorted from blood, taken at week 24, from a patient treated with tofacitinib. These receptors were taken from a human donor with alopecia areata.

This clone was seen just once. V is TRBV11-2 and J is TRBJ2-3; the match to TRBD2 covers 12 bases. Germline V CDR1 and CDR2: SGHAT, FQNNGV. V was pared by 2 bases and J by 5 bases, with 2 bases of the junction left unmatched. The CDR3 is 15 amino acids. The CDR3 here is CASSLLAGGRDTQYF. CDR3 sequence (DNA): TGTGCCAGCAGCTTACTAGCGGGGGGGCGAGATACGCAGTATTTT. The whole variable domain, filled in from reference TRBV11-2 and TRBJ2-3, reads EAGVAQSPRYKIIEKRQSVAFWCNPISGHATLYWYQQILGQGPKLLIQFQNNGVVDDSQLPKDRFSAERLKGVDSTLKIQPAKLEDSAVYLCASSLLAGGRDTQYFGPGTRLTVL.

In its sample, this clone was seen a few times. The chain couples TRBV7-9 to TRBJ2-3; 10 nucleotides line up with TRBD2. Losses at the gene ends were 3 bases for V and 4 bases for J; bases not matched to a gene: 4. The CDR3 loop spans 15 amino acids. Germline loops: CDR1 SEHNR, CDR2 FQNEAQ (reference sequence). The CDR3 protein is CASSFSGGRADTQYF. CDR3 DNA sequence: TGTGCCAGCAGCTTTAGCGGGGGGCGTGCAGATACGCAGTATTTT.

The rearrangement links TRBV30 to TRBJ1-1; unclear D gene. Germline values: CDR1 GTSNPN, CDR2 SVGIG (reference sequence). CDR3 length: 11 residues. V was clipped by 0 bases and J by 8 bases, with 7 bases between them. The CDR3 loop reads CAWSVRWEAFF. The CDR3, as DNA: TGTGCCTGGAGTGTACGGTGGGAAGCTTTCTTT.

The V and J genes are TRBV2 and TRBJ2-7; D is possibly TRBD1 or TRBD2 (5 bases each). The CDR3 has 15 amino acids. Trimming stripped 1 base from V and 10 bases from J, with 20 bases between. CDR1 is SNHLY, CDR2 FYNNEI, per germline. CDR3 nucleotides: TGTGCCAGCAGTGAAGGATTGGGGGACCCCAACTTCCAGTACTTC. Its protein is CASSEGLGDPNFQYF.

The genes are TRBV2 and TRBJ2-7; a possible D gene is TRBD2 (6 bases). V shed 7 bases and J shed 5 bases, with 15 bases lying between them. Germline V gene data show CDR1 as SNHLY and CDR2 as FYNNEI. The CDR3 runs 13 residues. The CDR3, as DNA: TGTGCCAGCAACCCACCGCGCGGGGACGAGCAGTACTTC. Protein product: CASNPPRGDEQYF.

The V gene is TRBV27, the J gene TRBJ2-3, with a possible D match to TRBD2 (7 bases). Germline V gene lookup returns CDR1 MNHEY and CDR2 SMNVEV (reference sequence). Trimming removed 2 bases from V and 2 bases from J, with 11 bases in between. The CDR3 is 15 residues long. The DNA of the CDR3 is TGTGCCAGCAGTTTAGGGGCGGGGGCCACAGATACGCAGTATTTT. Encoded protein: CASSLGAGATDTQYF.

The chain couples TRBV6-5 to TRBJ1-1, with 12 nucleotides matching TRBD1. The CDR3 contains 15 residues. Per germline, CDR1 MNHEY and CDR2 SVGAGI. With 5 bases clipped from V and 2 bases from J, the junction kept 3 bases outside the gene matches. The CDR3 coding sequence is TGTGCCAGCAGTAGGGGACAGGGGGCCAACACTGAAGCTTTCTTT. It codes for CASSRGQGANTEAFF.

As concerns this clone: The junction differs from germline at one of its ends, possibly a read error. V gene TRBV7-7 combines with J gene TRBJ2-2; 11 positions agree with TRBD2. CDR1 and CDR2 (germline): SSHAT, FNYEAQ (reference sequence). This CDR3 comprises 16 residues. This CDR3 reads CASSPALAGGPPELFF. DNA of the CDR3: TGTGCTAGCAGCCCCGCCTTAGCGGGGGGGCCCCCCGAGCTGTTTTTT.

V is TRBV7-9 and J is TRBJ2-3; 10 bases map to TRBD2. The germline gives CDR1 SEHNR, CDR2 FQNEAQ (reference sequence). The CDR3 is 15 amino acids. V gave up 2 bases and J gave up 6 bases; unmatched junction bases: 5. The CDR3 DNA reads TGTGCCAGCAGCTTACAGCGGGGGGGCCCGGATACGCAGTATTTT. Protein sequence: CASSLQRGGPDTQYF.

The chain is built from TRBV5-1 and TRBJ2-4; 7 nucleotides align to TRBD1. Germline V gene sequence: CDR1 SGHRS, CDR2 YFSETQ. Trimming cost V 6 bases and J 8 bases; bases outside gene matches: 14. The CDR3 has 15 amino acids. The CDR3 nucleotides are TGCGCCAGCACCGACTCCGGACAGGTAACGGACATTCAGTACTTC. Its translation: CASTDSGQVTDIQYF.

About this clone itself: The identical CDR3 is also encoded by other nucleotide sequences in the sample. The chain joins TRBV30 to TRBJ1-5, with D hard to call. From germline, CDR1 is GTSNPN and CDR2 SVGIG (reference sequence). This CDR3 is 14 amino acids long. Trimming pared 5 bases from V and 0 bases from J, leaving 11 bases between. The DNA of the CDR3 is TGTGCCTGGGGTGGAGAGAATAGCAATCAGCCCCAGCATTTT. Protein sequence: CAWGGENSNQPQHF.

This clone has a handful of counts. This specimen includes other DNA sequences encoding the same CDR3. The genes are TRBV7-9 and TRBJ2-3; D call uncertain. The CDR3 length is 12 residues. The V gene lost 3 bases and the J gene lost 6 bases, with 7 bases spanning the gap. Germline V gene sequence: CDR1 SEHNR, CDR2 FQNEAQ (reference sequence). CDR3 in DNA: TGTGCCAGCAGCTTCGGCGCTGATACGCAGTATTTT. Its protein is CASSFGADTQYF.

This clone was counted between two and nine times. This sequence joins TRBV5-1 and TRBJ2-3; TRBD1 aligns across 10 bases. V gave up 0 bases and J gave up 5 bases; unmatched junction bases: 6. The CDR3 is 16 residues long. Germline V gene lookup returns CDR1 SGHRS and CDR2 YFSETQ. The CDR3 reads CASSLGDRGVGDTQYF. The CDR3 bases are TGCGCCAGCAGCTTGGGGGACAGGGGAGTTGGAGATACGCAGTATTTT.

This chain joins TRBV7-9 and TRBJ1-5; 8 nucleotides agree with TRBD1. The germline V gene has CDR1 SEHNR and CDR2 FQNEAQ (reference sequence). V lost 4 bases and J lost 9; bases outside the gene matches: 8. The CDR3 has 14 amino acids. CDR3 DNA: TGTGCCAGCAGCTCTGGGACAGGATCGGGGCCCCAGCATTTT. Translating it yields CASSSGTGSGPQHF.

The CDR3 loop reads CASSGDRGFRNQPQHF. The CDR3 DNA reads TGTGCCAGCAGCGGGGACAGGGGATTTCGCAATCAGCCCCAGCATTTT. This rearrangement joins TRBV6-4 to TRBJ1-5; TRBD1 agrees at 10 bases. The CDR3 is made up of 16 amino acids. V gave up 6 bases and J gave up 2 bases; unmatched junction bases: 7. CDR1 is MRHNA and CDR2 is SNTAGT in the germline V gene.

This clone was observed a single time. This rearrangement joins TRBV13 to TRBJ1-6; no clear D gene. Trimming took off 2 bases at V and 0 bases at J, with 11 bases between the two ends. This CDR3 contains 17 residues. Germline CDR1 and CDR2: PRHDT and FYEKMQ (reference sequence). The CDR3 nucleotides read TGTGCCAGCAGCTTATTTTCGGGGAGCTCCTATAATTCACCCCTCCACTTT. It specifies CASSLFSGSSYNSPLHF. Combining the CDR3 with reference TRBV13 and TRBJ1-6 gives the whole variable domain AAGVIQSPRHLIKEKRETATLKCYPIPRHDTVYWYQQGPGQDPQFLISFYEKMQSDKGSIPDRFSAQQFSDYHSELNMSSLELGDSALYFCASSLFSGSSYNSPLHFGNGTRLTVT.

The chain couples TRBV25-1 to TRBJ1-1, with TRBD1 identical over 12 bases. Germline CDR1 MGHDK, CDR2 SYGVNS. This CDR3 comprises 18 residues. With V trimmed by 6 bases and J by 3 bases, 14 bases remained unmatched. The CDR3 is CASSDAGTGGIEDTEAFF. CDR3 in DNA: TGTGCCAGCAGCGACGCCGGGACAGGGGGCATAGAAGACACTGAAGCTTTCTTT.

This clone has just one count. J is TRBJ1-5 and V is TRBV27; D might be TRBD1 (5 bases). The V and J ends lost 4 bases and 5 bases respectively, with 15 bases between them. CDR3 length equals 15 residues. The germline CDR1 and CDR2 sequences are MNHEY and SMNVEV (reference sequence). In DNA form, the CDR3 reads TGTGCCAGCAGTTGGACGGCCCGGGGCTATCAGCCCCAGCATTTT. Translation gives CASSWTARGYQPQHF.

The rearrangement joins TRBV14 to TRBJ2-7, with D perhaps TRBD1 (5 bases). Germline V lookup: CDR1 SGHDN, CDR2 FVKESK. Trimming cost V 1 base and J 4 bases, with 8 bases left between them. The CDR3 totals 13 residues. CDR3 sequence: CASSQGGLYEQYF. DNA of the CDR3: TGTGCCAGCAGCCAAGGGGGCTTATACGAGCAGTACTTC.

This clone was seen a few times. This sequence joins TRBV29-1 and TRBJ2-7, with no clear D. The V end lost 3 bases, the J end lost 1 base, and 10 bases lay between the germline ends. The CDR3 sequence is 13 residues long. Germline-derived CDR1 and CDR2 are SQVTM and ANQGSEA. CDR3 residues: CSVELPGSYEQYF. The CDR3 nucleotides read TGCAGCGTTGAGCTCCCTGGGTCCTACGAGCAGTACTTC.

This clone was found a few times. The V gene is TRBV29-1, the J gene TRBJ2-7; maybe TRBD2 (6 bases). Germline V lookup: CDR1 SQVTM, CDR2 ANQGSEA. V gave up 7 bases and J gave up 2 bases, with 18 bases separating them. The length of the CDR3 is 14 residues. CDR3 sequence: CSAGSGQMTYEQYF. CDR3 coding DNA: TGCAGCGCCGGTAGCGGACAAATGACCTACGAGCAGTACTTC.

V gene TRBV27 combines with J gene TRBJ1-6, with 9 bases lining up with TRBD1. The CDR3 runs 17 residues. CDR1 MNHEY and CDR2 SMNVEV come from the germline V gene (reference sequence). Unmatched junction bases numbered 12, after V lost 8 bases and J lost 4 bases. The CDR3 loop reads CASSTRDRARYNSPLHF. CDR3 nucleotide sequence: TGTGCCAGCTCCACTCGGGACAGGGCGAGGTATAATTCACCCCTCCACTTT.

CDR3 amino acids: CASSLGILTEAFF. CDR3 bases: TGTGCCAGCAGCTTAGGGATCCTAACTGAAGCTTTCTTT. The chain employs TRBV5-6 and TRBJ1-1, with unresolved D. Trimming removed 2 bases from V and 5 bases from J, with 10 bases in between. Germline V gene data show CDR1 as SGHDT and CDR2 as YYEEEE. This CDR3 region has 13 residues.

V gene TRBV2 combines with J gene TRBJ1-2; unclear D gene. Germline V CDR1 and CDR2: SNHLY, FYNNEI. Trimming took 7 bases from V and 2 from J, leaving 17 bases between them. CDR3 length equals 15 residues. DNA of the CDR3: TGTGCCAGCACCGGACCCAATTCTCTCAACTATGGCTACACCTTC. Translating it yields CASTGPNSLNYGYTF.

The table lists this clone with a few counts. The chain joins TRBV30 to TRBJ1-1; D call uncertain. CDR1 GTSNPN and CDR2 SVGIG come from the germline V gene (reference sequence). CDR3 length: 12 amino acids. V was pared by 2 bases and J by 2 bases, with 6 bases between. The DNA of the CDR3 is TGTGCCTGGAGTAACGGCAACACTGAAGCTTTCTTT. Its protein is CAWSNGNTEAFF.